These T cell receptor beta chains were read from a single sample in a study of cytomegalovirus exposure and HLA in healthy donors. The repertoire was sequenced with immunoSEQ multiplex PCR; TCRdb's copy has only in-frame clones and lacks some. Of fewer than 250,000 clones listed, around 81% were seen once; the top ten hold 1.5% to 2%. Source material: PBMCs. These receptor sequences come from a man aged 18 to 30 in good health and CMV-seronegative. Each CDR3 is given with its conserved first and last residue. D genes are given only for firm matches. Only part of the rows carry a size: once, few, many, or a class if the clone is expanded.

V gene	J gene	clone size	D gene	CDR3 DNA	CDR3 protein
TRBV28	TRBJ1-5	once	.	TGTGCCAGCAGTTCAGGGGTCAATCAGCCCCAGCATTTT	CASSSGVNQPQHF
TRBV7-2	TRBJ2-7	.	TRBD2	TGTGCCAGCAGCTTAGCGCGGGGGGGTGGCGAGCAGTACTTC	CASSLARGGGEQYF
TRBV10-3	TRBJ2-7	.	TRBD2	TGTGCCAGCAGTGAAGGACTAGCGGGCTCCTACGAGCAGTACTTC	CASSEGLAGSYEQYF
TRBV7-8	TRBJ2-7	.	.	TGTGCCAGCAGCTCCCGGACTGGGCTGTACGAGCAGTACTTC	CASSSRTGLYEQYF
TRBV29-1	TRBJ1-1	few	TRBD1	TGCAGCGTTATGACAGGGACGGGTGAAGCTTTCTTT	CSVMTGTGEAFF
TRBV11-2	TRBJ1-6	.	.	TGTGCCAGCAGCTTCCGAGGCCCCTATAATTCACCCCTCCACTTT	CASSFRGPYNSPLHF
TRBV9	TRBJ2-7	.	TRBD1	TGTGCCAGCAGCGTAGCGCAGGGGGAATACGAGCAGTACTTC	CASSVAQGEYEQYF
TRBV28	TRBJ2-1	.	TRBD1	TGTGCCAGCAGTCATAACCTAGGGGGCTTAACACCTAATGAGCAGTTCTTC	CASSHNLGGLTPNEQFF
TRBV2	TRBJ2-1	.	TRBD2	TGTGCCAGCATCAGGACTAGCGGCTACAATGAGCAGTTCTTC	CASIRTSGYNEQFF
TRBV4-1	TRBJ2-7	.	TRBD2	TGCGCCAGCAGCCAAGCTAGCGGAGCCTACGAGCAGTACTTC	CASSQASGAYEQYF
TRBV6-5	TRBJ1-5	.	.	TGTGCCAGCAGTTACTCGGGTAGGGGTGAGCAGCCCCAGCATTTT	CASSYSGRGEQPQHF
TRBV5-8	TRBJ1-1	.	TRBD1	TGTGCCAGCAGCTTAGGACAGGGGGTAAATGAAGCTTTCTTT	CASSLGQGVNEAFF
TRBV4-3	TRBJ1-1	.	TRBD1	TGCGCCAGCAGCCAAGGCTGGGATAACAGGGGATCAAGAGCTTTCTTT	CASSQGWDNRGSRAFF
TRBV5-4	TRBJ2-5	.	.	TGTGCCAGCAAACGGGGTATACCGCCCGTAGAGACCCAGTACTTC	CASKRGIPPVETQYF
TRBV4-3	TRBJ2-7	few	TRBD1	TGCGCCAGCAGCCAAGCAGGACAGGGATGGAACGAGCAGTACTTC	CASSQAGQGWNEQYF
TRBV4-3	TRBJ2-7	.	TRBD1	TGCGCCAGCAGCCAAGTTGTTGGGACAGGGTTGTTTGATAGGGGGGAGCAGTACTTC	CASSQVVGTGLFDRGEQYF
TRBV12-5	TRBJ2-7	.	.	TGTGCTAGTGATGAGGGGGACAAGCCCTACGAGCAGTACTTC	CASDEGDKPYEQYF
TRBV19	TRBJ1-2	.	.	TGTGCCAGTAGTATAGAGTCGCAGGCTAACTATGGCTACACCTTC	CASSIESQANYGYTF
TRBV9	TRBJ2-7	.	TRBD1	TGTGCCAGCACCCCGGGACAGGGTTCCTACGAGCAGTACTTC	CASTPGQGSYEQYF
TRBV5-4	TRBJ2-1	.	.	TGTGCCAGCAGCCCCCTCCGGTCCTCCTACAATGAGCAGTTCTTC	CASSPLRSSYNEQFF
TRBV5-4	TRBJ1-1	.	TRBD1	TGTGCCAGCAGCTTGGTCACAGGGGTAAAAACTGAAGCTTTCTTT	CASSLVTGVKTEAFF
TRBV10-2	TRBJ1-6	.	.	TGCGCCAGCCATCCCGCCGGGGAGCTGAGTTCACCCCTCCACTTT	CASHPAGELSSPLHF
TRBV6-6	TRBJ1-2	.	.	TGTGCCAGCAGTCGTCAGGCGCTTAACTATGGCTACACCTTC	CASSRQALNYGYTF
TRBV19	TRBJ1-2	.	.	TGTGCCAGTAGACAGGGAGACTATGGCTACACCTTC	CASRQGDYGYTF
TRBV7-7	TRBJ2-2	.	TRBD2	TGTGCTAGCAGCCCAACCGGGGGGGCGAACACCGGGGAGCTGTTTTTT	CASSPTGGANTGELFF
TRBV11-3	TRBJ2-5	.	TRBD2	TGTGCCAGCAGCCTTGGCTTAGCGGGGTCCGGGACCCAGTACTTC	CASSLGLAGSGTQYF
TRBV7-3	TRBJ1-1	.	TRBD1	TGTGCCAGCAGCTTACACTCAGGGGGCATAGGCACTGAAGCTTTCTTT	CASSLHSGGIGTEAFF
TRBV18	TRBJ1-1	once	TRBD1	TGTGCCAGCTCACCGGATACAGGGGGGACTGAAGCTTTCTTT	CASSPDTGGTEAFF
TRBV5-1	TRBJ2-7	.	.	TGCGCCAGCAGCCTTGCTGGACTTCCTGACTACGAGCAGTACTTC	CASSLAGLPDYEQYF
TRBV19	TRBJ2-5	.	.	TGTGCCAGTAGTCACCGCCGCAGCGGGACACCACAAGAGACCCAGTACTTC	CASSHRRSGTPQETQYF
TRBV19	TRBJ2-7	once	.	TGTGCCAGTAGTATAGCGGGGGAGTACGAGCAGTACTTC	CASSIAGEYEQYF
TRBV18	TRBJ2-2	.	TRBD1	TGTGCCAGCTCATCCGGGACAGGGGACACCGGGGAGCTGTTTTTT	CASSSGTGDTGELFF
TRBV28	TRBJ2-7	few	TRBD2	TGTGCCAGCAGTTTTAAGTCTGGTAGCGGGAGGGCTCCCAACGAGCAGTACTTC	CASSFKSGSGRAPNEQYF
TRBV5-1	TRBJ2-7	.	TRBD2	TGCGCCAGCAGTCCTCCTAGCGGGGGCTTGGGGGAGCAGTACTTC	CASSPPSGGLGEQYF
TRBV2	TRBJ1-2	.	TRBD1	TGTGCCAGCAGTTCTACTTTCTTACAGGGGGTTCATGGCTACACCTTC	CASSSTFLQGVHGYTF
TRBV7-6	TRBJ2-7	.	.	TGTGCCAGCAGCTTAAGGGGGTCCCACGAGCAGTACTTC	CASSLRGSHEQYF
TRBV7-8	TRBJ2-7	once	TRBD1	TGTGCCAGCAGTCCGGGACAGGGGCCCTCCTACGAGCAGTACTTC	CASSPGQGPSYEQYF